The source of this TCR beta chain is a study of human T cells and chemical hapten exposure. The sample holds many counts of this clonotype. The time point was: patch test 1, 2 weeks after DPC sensitization. Regarding treatment: therapeutic diphenylcyclopropenone sensitization with weekly scalp DPC. Via MiXCR, TCRdb re-called the RACE reads, giving one row per CDR3 protein. This table has around 110,000 distinct CDR3 sequences, around 10% appearing once. The CDR3 runs 16 residues. Germline CDR1 reads MGHRA; CDR2 reads YSYEKL. V was clipped by 4 bases and J by 7 bases; unmatched bases: 13. The chain carries TRBV4-1 and TRBJ2-1; 7 bases are shared with TRBD1. The receptor comes from a woman between 45 and 60 years old with alopecia areata. Some clones in this sample may be carry-over from other donors' samples. Source: whole blood, taken in connection with sensitization to the hapten diphenylcyclopropenone (DPC). CDR3 loop: CASSRLDRVLWNEQFF. DNA for the CDR3: TGCGCCAGCAGCCGTCTTGACAGGGTTTTATGGAATGAGCAGTTCTTC.